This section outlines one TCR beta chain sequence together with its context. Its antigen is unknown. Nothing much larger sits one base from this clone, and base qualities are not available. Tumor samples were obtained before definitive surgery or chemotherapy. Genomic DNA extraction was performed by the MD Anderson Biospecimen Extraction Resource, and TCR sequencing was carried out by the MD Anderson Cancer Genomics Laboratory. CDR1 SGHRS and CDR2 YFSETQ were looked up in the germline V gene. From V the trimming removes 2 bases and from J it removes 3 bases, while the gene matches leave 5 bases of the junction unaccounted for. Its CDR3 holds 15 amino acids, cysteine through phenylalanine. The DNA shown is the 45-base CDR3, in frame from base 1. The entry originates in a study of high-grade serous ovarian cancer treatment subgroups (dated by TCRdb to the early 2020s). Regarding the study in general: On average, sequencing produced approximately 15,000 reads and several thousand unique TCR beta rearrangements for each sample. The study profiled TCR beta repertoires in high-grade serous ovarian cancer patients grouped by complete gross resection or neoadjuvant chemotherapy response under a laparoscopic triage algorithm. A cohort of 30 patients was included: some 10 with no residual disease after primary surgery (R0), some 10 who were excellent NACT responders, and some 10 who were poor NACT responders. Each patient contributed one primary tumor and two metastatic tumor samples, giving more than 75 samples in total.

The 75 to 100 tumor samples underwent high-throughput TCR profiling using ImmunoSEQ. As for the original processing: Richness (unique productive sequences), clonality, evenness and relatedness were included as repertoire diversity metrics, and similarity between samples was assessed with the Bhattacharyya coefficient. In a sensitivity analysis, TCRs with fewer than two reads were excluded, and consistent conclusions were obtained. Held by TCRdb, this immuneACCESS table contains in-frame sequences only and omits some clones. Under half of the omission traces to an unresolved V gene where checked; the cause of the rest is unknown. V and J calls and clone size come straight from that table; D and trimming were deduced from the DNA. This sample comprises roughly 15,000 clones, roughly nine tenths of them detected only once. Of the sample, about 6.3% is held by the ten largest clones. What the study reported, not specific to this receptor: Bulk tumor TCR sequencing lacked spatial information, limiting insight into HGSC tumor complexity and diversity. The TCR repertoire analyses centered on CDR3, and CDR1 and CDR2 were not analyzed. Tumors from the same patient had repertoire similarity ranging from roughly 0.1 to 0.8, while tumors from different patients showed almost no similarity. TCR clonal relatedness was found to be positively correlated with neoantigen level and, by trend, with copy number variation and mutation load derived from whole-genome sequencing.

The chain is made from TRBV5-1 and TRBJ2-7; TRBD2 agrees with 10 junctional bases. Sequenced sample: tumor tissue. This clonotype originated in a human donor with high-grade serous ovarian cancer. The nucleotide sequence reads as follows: TGCGCCAGCAGCTTATTAGCGGGGGGAAACTACGAGCAGTACTTC. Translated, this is CASSLLAGGNYEQYF.